This T cell receptor (beta chain) was profiled in a study of beta chain features in type 1 diabetes. This clone was seen a few times. Its antigen remains unidentified. General study points: There was a moderate but significant shortening of TCRB CDR3s in all four CD4+ subsets of Type 1 diabetes patients.

Expressed TCRB transcripts were sequenced because the entire RNA isolate underwent reverse transcription. There were millions of reads on average in the naive, central memory and regulatory T cell samples. Sequenced by immunoSEQ multiplex PCR; TCRdb stores in-frame clones only, minus some. Here the sample spans fewer than 300,000 clones, approximately 10% being singletons. The V and J ends lost 5 bases and 12 bases, in that order; junction bases with no gene match: 7. Germline V gene data show CDR1 as SGHTA and CDR2 as FQGNSA. The CDR3 has 13 amino acids. The chain recombines TRBV7-2 with TRBJ1-6; the match to TRBD1 covers 7 bases. The sequence derives from a young man with type 1 diabetes. Specimen: naive CD4+ T cells from blood. In nucleotides, the CDR3 is TGTGCCAGCAGCCGAGGACAGGATGGACCCCTCCACTTT. It yields the protein CASSRGQDGPLHF.